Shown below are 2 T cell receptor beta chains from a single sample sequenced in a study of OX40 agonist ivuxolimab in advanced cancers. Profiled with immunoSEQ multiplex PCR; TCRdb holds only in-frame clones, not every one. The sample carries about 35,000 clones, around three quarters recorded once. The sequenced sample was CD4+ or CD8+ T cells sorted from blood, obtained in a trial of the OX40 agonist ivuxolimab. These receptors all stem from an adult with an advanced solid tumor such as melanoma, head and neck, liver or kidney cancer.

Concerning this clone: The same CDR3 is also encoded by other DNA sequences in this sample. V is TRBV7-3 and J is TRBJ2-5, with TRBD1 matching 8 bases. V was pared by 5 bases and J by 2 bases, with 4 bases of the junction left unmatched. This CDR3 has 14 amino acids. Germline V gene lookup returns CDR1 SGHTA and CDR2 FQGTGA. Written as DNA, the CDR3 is TGTGCCAGCAGCCTTACAGGGGGGCAAGAGACCCAGTACTTC. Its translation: CASSLTGGQETQYF.

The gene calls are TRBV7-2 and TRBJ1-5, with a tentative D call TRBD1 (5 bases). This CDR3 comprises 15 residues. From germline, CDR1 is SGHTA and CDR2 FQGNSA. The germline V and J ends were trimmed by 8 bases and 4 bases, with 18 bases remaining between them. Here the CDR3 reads CASGRGGAGNQPQHF. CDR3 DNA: TGTGCCAGCGGAAGGGGTGGGGCAGGGAATCAGCCCCAGCATTTT.